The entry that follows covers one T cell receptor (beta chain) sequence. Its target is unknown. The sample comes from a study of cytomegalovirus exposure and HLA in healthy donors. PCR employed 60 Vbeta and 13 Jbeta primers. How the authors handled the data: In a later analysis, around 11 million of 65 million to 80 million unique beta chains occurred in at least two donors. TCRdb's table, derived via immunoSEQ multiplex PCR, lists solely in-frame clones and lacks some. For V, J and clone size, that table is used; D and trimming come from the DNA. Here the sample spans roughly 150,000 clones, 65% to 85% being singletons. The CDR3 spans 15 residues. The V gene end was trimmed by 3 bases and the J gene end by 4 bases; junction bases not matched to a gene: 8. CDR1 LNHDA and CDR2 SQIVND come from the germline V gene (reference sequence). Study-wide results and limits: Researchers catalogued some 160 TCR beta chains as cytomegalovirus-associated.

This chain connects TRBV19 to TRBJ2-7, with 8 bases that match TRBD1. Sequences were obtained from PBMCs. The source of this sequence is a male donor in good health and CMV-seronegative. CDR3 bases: TGTGCCAGTAGTATGTTGCCAGGGGGCCTTTACGAGCAGTACTTC. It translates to CASSMLPGGLYEQYF.